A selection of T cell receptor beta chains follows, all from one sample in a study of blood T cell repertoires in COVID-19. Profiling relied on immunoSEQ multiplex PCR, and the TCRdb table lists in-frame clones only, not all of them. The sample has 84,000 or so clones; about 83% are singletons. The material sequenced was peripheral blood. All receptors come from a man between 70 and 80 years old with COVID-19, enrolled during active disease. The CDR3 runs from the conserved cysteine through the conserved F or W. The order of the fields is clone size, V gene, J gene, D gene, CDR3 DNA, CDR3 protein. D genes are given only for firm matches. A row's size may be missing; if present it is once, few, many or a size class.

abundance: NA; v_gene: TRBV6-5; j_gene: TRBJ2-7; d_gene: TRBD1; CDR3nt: TGTGCCAGCAGGACGACCGGGACAGGGGGAGGCGAGCAGTACTTC; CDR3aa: CASRTTGTGGGEQYF
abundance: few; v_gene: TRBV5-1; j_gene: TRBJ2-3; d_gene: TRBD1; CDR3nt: TGCGCCAGCAGCTTCCGAGGACAGGGCGGTCGGGATACGCAGTATTTT; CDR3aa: CASSFRGQGGRDTQYF
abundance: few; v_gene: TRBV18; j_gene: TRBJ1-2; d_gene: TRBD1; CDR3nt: TGTGCCAGCTCACGGGACAGTGAGTATGGCTACACCTTC; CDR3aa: CASSRDSEYGYTF
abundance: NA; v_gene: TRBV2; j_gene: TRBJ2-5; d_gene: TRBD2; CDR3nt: TGTGCCAGCAGTGAAGCGGGACTAGCGGGACCCCTGCGGGAGACCCAGTACTTC; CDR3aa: CASSEAGLAGPLRETQYF
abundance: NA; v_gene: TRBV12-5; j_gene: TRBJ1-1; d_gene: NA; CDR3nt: TGTGCTAGTGTCGGCAGGGCTGTGTTGGGGACTGAAGCTTTCTTT; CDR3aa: CASVGRAVLGTEAFF
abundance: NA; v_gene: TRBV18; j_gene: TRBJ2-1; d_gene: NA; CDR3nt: TGTGCCAGCTCACCACTTTCCCCTCCTAGCGATGAGCAGTTCTTC; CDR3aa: CASSPLSPPSDEQFF
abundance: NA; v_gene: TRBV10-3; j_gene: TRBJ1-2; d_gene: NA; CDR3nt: TGTGCCATCAGTGACAAGGGGGTTGGCTACACCTTC; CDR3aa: CAISDKGVGYTF
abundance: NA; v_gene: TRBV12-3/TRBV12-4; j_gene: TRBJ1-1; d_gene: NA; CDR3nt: TGTGCCAGCAGTTTATCAAGGGCGGGTGAAGCTTTCTTT; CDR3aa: CASSLSRAGEAFF
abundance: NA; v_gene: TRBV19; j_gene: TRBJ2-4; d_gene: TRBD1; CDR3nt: TGTGCCAGTAGTATATACTGGAGGGACAGGGAAGACATTCAGTACTTC; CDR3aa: CASSIYWRDREDIQYF
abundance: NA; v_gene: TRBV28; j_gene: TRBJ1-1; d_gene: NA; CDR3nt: TGTGCCAGCAGGAGACAGGTGGGGGTCACTGAAGCTTTCTTT; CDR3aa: CASRRQVGVTEAFF
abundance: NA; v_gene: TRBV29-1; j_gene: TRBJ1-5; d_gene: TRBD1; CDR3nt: TGCAGCGTTGGGACAGGGGGCAATCAGCCCCAGCATTTT; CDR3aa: CSVGTGGNQPQHF
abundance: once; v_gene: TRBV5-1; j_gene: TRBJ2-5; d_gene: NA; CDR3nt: TGCGCCAGCAGCTTGGTACAAGAGACCCAGTACTTC; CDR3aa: CASSLVQETQYF
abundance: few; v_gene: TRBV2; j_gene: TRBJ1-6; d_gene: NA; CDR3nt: TGTGCCAGCAGTTACAGGGAATACTCACCCCTCCACTTT; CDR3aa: CASSYREYSPLHF
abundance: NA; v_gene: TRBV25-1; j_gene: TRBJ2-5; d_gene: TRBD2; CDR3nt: TGTGCCAGCAGTGAATATTTAGCGGGGAAAAACCAAGAGACCCAGTACTTC; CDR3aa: CASSEYLAGKNQETQYF
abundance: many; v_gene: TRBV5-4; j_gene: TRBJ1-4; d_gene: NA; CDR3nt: TGTGCCAGCAGCTTGGTCCCGGGAGGCAATGAAAAACTGTTTTTT; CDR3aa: CASSLVPGGNEKLFF
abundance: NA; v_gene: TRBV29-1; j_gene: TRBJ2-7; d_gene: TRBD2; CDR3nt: TGCAGCGTTGAAGAGGCGGGGGGCTACTCCTACGAGCAGTACTTC; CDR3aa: CSVEEAGGYSYEQYF
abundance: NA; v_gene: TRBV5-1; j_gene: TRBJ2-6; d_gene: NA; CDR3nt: TGCGCCAGCAGCTTGGCAATTAGCGTGAGCTCTGGGGCCAACGTCCTGACTTTC; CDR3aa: CASSLAISVSSGANVLTF
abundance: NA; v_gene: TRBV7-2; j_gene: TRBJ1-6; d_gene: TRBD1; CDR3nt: TGTGCCAGCAGCTCCCGGACAGGAAATTCACCCCTCCACTTT; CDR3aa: CASSSRTGNSPLHF
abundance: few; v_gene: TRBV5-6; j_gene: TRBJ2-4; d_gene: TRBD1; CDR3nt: TGTGCCAGCAGCCTACCGGGACAGGGTTTGGGAAACATTCAGTACTTC; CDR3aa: CASSLPGQGLGNIQYF
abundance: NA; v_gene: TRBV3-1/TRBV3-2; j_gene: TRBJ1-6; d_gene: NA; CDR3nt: TGTGCCAGCAGCCAGGGTCAGGGTTGGAATTCACCCCTCCACTTT; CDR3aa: CASSQGQGWNSPLHF
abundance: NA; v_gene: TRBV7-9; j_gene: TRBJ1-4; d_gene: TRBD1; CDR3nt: TGTGCCAGCAGCTGGGGACAGGGACATGCAACTAATGAAAAACTGTTTTTT; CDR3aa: CASSWGQGHATNEKLFF
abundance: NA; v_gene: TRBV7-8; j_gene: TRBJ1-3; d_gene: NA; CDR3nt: TGTGCCAGCAGCTTTACCGGGGGAGCTGGGGTACCATATTTT; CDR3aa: CASSFTGGAGVPYF
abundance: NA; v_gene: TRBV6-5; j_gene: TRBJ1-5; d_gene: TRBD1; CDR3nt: TGTGCCAGCAGGGGACAGGGACGATCCAATCAGCCCCAGCATTTT; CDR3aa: CASRGQGRSNQPQHF
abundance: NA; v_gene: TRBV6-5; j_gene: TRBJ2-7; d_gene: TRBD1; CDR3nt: TGTGCCAGCAGTTACTCGGGACAGAACTCCTACGAGCAGTACTTC; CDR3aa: CASSYSGQNSYEQYF
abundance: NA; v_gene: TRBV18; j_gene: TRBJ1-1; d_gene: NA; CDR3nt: TGTGCCAGCTCACCACAAGGGGTTGTGGCCACTGAAGCTTTCTTT; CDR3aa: CASSPQGVVATEAFF